The sequence of this T cell receptor (beta chain) was determined in a study of blood T cell repertoires in COVID-19. The CDR3 totals 14 residues. Germline-derived CDR1 and CDR2 are SGHNT and YYREEE (reference sequence). Trimming removed 1 base from V and 7 bases from J, with 9 bases in between. TCRdb's copy holds only in-frame clones and misses some; the assay was immunoSEQ multiplex PCR. The repertoire holds under 300,000 clones, roughly nine tenths seen once, with nearly 6.5% in the top ten. Sequencing was carried out using PBMCs or T cells enriched from blood (not recorded which). This receptor was obtained from a woman aged 25 to 45 with acute COVID-19. The chain couples TRBV5-4 to TRBJ1-6; the D gene is possibly TRBD1 (6 bases). CDR3 DNA: TGTGCCAGCAGCTTGACAGGGTACAATTCACCCCTCCACTTT. This codes for CASSLTGYNSPLHF.